This T cell receptor beta chain was documented in a study of T cells in Graves' hyperthyroidism and ophthalmopathy. Study-level results: A model built on 13 V-J features separated ophthalmopathy from stable hyperthyroidism.

The CDR3 regions of TCR beta were amplified from RNA transcripts. First-round RT-PCR of the TCR CDR3 relied on the HTBI primer set. TCRdb recomputed calls from the multiplex PCR reads with MiXCR, one row per CDR3 protein. The top ten clones hold about half of a sample with approximately 490,000 distinct CDR3 sequences, approximately 23% of them seen once. V lost 3 bases and J lost 3, with 11 bases in between. The length of the CDR3 is 14 residues. This clonotype was picked up many times. Its antigen remains unidentified. Out of less than 12 ml of fresh peripheral blood came the PBMCs. The TCR was taken from an older woman with Graves' ophthalmopathy. The sequenced material came from blood. The chain recombines TRBV12-3 or TRBV12-4 with TRBJ1-1; D is unresolved. Here the CDR3 DNA reads TGTGCCAGCAGTTTTACAGTAAGGGACACTGAAGCTTTCTTT. Its protein product is CASSFTVRDTEAFF.